Listed below are T cell receptor beta chains from one sample, sequenced in a study of T-cell reconstitution after alpha-beta-depleted transplantation in children. MiXCR, run by TCRdb on the PCR reads, gives a single entry per CDR3 protein. The repertoire includes 500,000 to 650,000 distinct CDR3 sequences, 13% of them detected once, and around 2% sits in the top ten. Sequenced material: PBMCs, mostly from graft donor cells, taken 360 days after TCRalphabeta/CD19-depleted stem cell transplant. These receptors came from a male patient under 18 who had a stem cell transplant for acute myeloid leukemia, so the T cells may come from the graft donor. Both conserved end residues are part of each CDR3. D genes are given only for firm matches. For some rows the clone size is stated as once, few or many, or as a class when expanded; others skip it.

D	V	length	size	J	DNA	CDR3
TRBD1	TRBV5-8	15	few	TRBJ2-7	TGTGCCAGCAGCCTACTTGGACAGGCTCCCTACGAGCAGTACTTC	CASSLLGQAPYEQYF
TRBD2	TRBV6-2/TRBV6-3	16	few	TRBJ2-5	TGTGCCAGCAGTGCCGGACTAGCGGGAAAGAGAGAGACCCAGTACTTC	CASSAGLAGKRETQYF
TRBD2	TRBV5-1	19	few	TRBJ2-1	TGCGCCAGCAGCTTGAGTGGTAGCGGGAGGGCCTCTCCCTACAATGAGCAGTTCTTC	CASSLSGSGRASPYNEQFF
TRBD1	TRBV20-1	15	few	TRBJ2-3	TGCAGTGCTAGAGATTCGGACAGGGGGACAGATACGCAGTATTTT	CSARDSDRGTDTQYF
.	TRBV21-1	16	.	TRBJ2-7	TGTGCCAGCAGCAAAGGTACTAGTCAGTTGGTCTACGAGCAGTACTTC	CASSKGTSQLVYEQYF
.	TRBV5-5	16	.	TRBJ2-3	TGTGCCAGCAGCTTTCCCGGGACGAAGAGCACAGATACGCAGTATTTT	CASSFPGTKSTDTQYF
TRBD2	TRBV7-2	16	.	TRBJ2-1	TGTGCCAGCAGCTCCCTTCTAGCGGCCAGATCCAATGAGCAGTTCTTC	CASSSLLAARSNEQFF
TRBD2	TRBV7-2	14	.	TRBJ2-7	TGTGCCAGCAGCTTAATCCTAGCGGGAGACGAGCAGTACTTC	CASSLILAGDEQYF
.	TRBV10-3	17	many	TRBJ2-1	TGTGCCATCAGTGAGTCTTCGAGCGGTACTCGTTACAATGAGCAGTTCTTC	CAISESSSGTRYNEQFF
TRBD2	TRBV20-1	12	many	TRBJ2-1	TGCAAGACAGGCGGGAGGGCACATGAGCAGTTCTTC	CKTGGRAHEQFF
.	TRBV29-1	12	many	TRBJ2-5	TGCAGCGTTAGGACAGCCCAAGAGACCCAGTACTTC	CSVRTAQETQYF
.	TRBV28	12	many	TRBJ1-4	TGTGCCAGCAGTTTGGCCGTCGAAAAACTGTTTTTT	CASSLAVEKLFF
TRBD2	TRBV7-2	16	.	TRBJ2-5	TGTGCCAGCAGCCCCCACCGAATAGCGGGGCAAGAGACCCAGTACTTC	CASSPHRIAGQETQYF
TRBD2	TRBV25-1	16	many	TRBJ2-3	TGTGCCAGCAGTGAATTCGGACTAGCGGTCACAGATACGCAGTATTTT	CASSEFGLAVTDTQYF
.	TRBV15	18	.	TRBJ2-2	TGTGCCACCAGCACATACTCCGGGAACAGGGATTGTACCGGGGAGCTGTTTTTT	CATSTYSGNRDCTGELFF
.	TRBV20-1	14	few	TRBJ1-6	TGCAGTGCGATGGACCGCTCCTATAATTCACCCCTCCACTTT	CSAMDRSYNSPLHF
.	TRBV30	12	.	TRBJ1-2	TGTGCCTGGAGTGTACAAGGTTATGGCTACACCTTC	CAWSVQGYGYTF
.	TRBV6-2/TRBV6-3	15	many	TRBJ1-5	TGTGCCAGCAGTTTCCTTACAGGGCATAATCAGCCCCAGCATTTT	CASSFLTGHNQPQHF
.	TRBV20-1	13	.	TRBJ1-2	.	CSVSHGQGYGCTF
.	TRBV14	14	few	TRBJ2-5	TGTGCCAGCAGCCAAGGAAGGGCCCGGGAGACCCAGTACTTC	CASSQGRARETQYF
.	TRBV10-3	14	many	TRBJ1-3	TGTGCCATCCCTCACGGCGCGTCTGGAAACACCATATATTTT	CAIPHGASGNTIYF
.	TRBV27	15	few	TRBJ2-3	TGTGCCAGCAGTTTATCACTAGCCTCCACAGATACGCAGTATTTT	CASSLSLASTDTQYF
.	TRBV7-2	13	few	TRBJ1-2	TGTGCCAGCAGCGGCGTTGCACGCAGAGGCTACACCTTC	CASSGVARRGYTF
.	TRBV28	15	.	TRBJ1-4	TGTGCCAGCAGTTTAAAGGTCAGGGTGGTGGAAAAACTGTTTTTT	CASSLKVRVVEKLFF
TRBD2	TRBV12-3/TRBV12-4	14	many	TRBJ2-7	TGTGCCAGCAGTTTCTCTAGCGGGAGAGAGGAGCAGTACTTC	CASSFSSGREEQYF
.	TRBV7-3	13	.	TRBJ2-7	TGTGCCAGCAGCTTAGTAAGGGCGTGGGAGCAGTACTTC	CASSLVRAWEQYF
.	TRBV15	13	.	TRBJ1-5	TGTGCCACCAGCATAGTTAGAAATCAGCCCCAGCATTTT	CATSIVRNQPQHF
.	TRBV20-1	14	.	TRBJ2-1	TGCAGTGCCCAACGCACCAGCTCCTACAATGAGCAGTTCTTC	CSAQRTSSYNEQFF
TRBD1	TRBV7-8	15	few	TRBJ2-7	TGTGCCAGCAGCCCGCCCGGGACAGCCTCCTACGAGCAGTACTTC	CASSPPGTASYEQYF
TRBD1	TRBV28	14	.	TRBJ2-7	TGTGCCAGCAGTTTAAGGGGACAGTTCTACGAGCAGTACTTC	CASSLRGQFYEQYF
TRBD2	TRBV11-2	18	few	TRBJ2-2	TGTGCCAGCAGCAAATTAGGACTAGCGGGAGGCAGCACCGGGGAGCTGTTTTTT	CASSKLGLAGGSTGELFF
.	TRBV6-2/TRBV6-3	17	few	TRBJ2-4	TGTGCCAGCAGACAAGGCGTCCACCTAATAGCCAAAAACATTCAGTACTTC	CASRQGVHLIAKNIQYF
TRBD1	TRBV6-5	16	many	TRBJ2-7	TGTGCCAGCAGGCCCTCCACCGGGACAGGGGTTTACGAGCAGTACTTC	CASRPSTGTGVYEQYF
.	TRBV19	13	.	TRBJ1-5	TGTGCCACAGGCGGGCAAAACGGCCAGCCCCAGCATTTT	CATGGQNGQPQHF
.	TRBV29-1	10	many	TRBJ2-5	TGCAGCGGGGAGCAAGAGACCCAGTACTTC	CSGEQETQYF
.	TRBV6-2/TRBV6-3	15	few	TRBJ2-5	TGTGCCAGCAGTTACTCGGCAGGGGCGCAAGAGACCCAGTACTTC	CASSYSAGAQETQYF
TRBD2	TRBV5-1	15	.	TRBJ2-3	TGCGCCAGCAGCTTTATTAGCGGGAAGACAGATACGCAGTATTTT	CASSFISGKTDTQYF
.	TRBV6-2/TRBV6-3	17	.	TRBJ2-7	TGTGCCAGCAGCGGGAAGGGAGCTAGCCGAAGGGACTACGAGCAGTACTTC	CASSGKGASRRDYEQYF